These 10 T cell receptor beta chains were all obtained from the same sample, sequenced in a study of OX40 agonist ivuxolimab in advanced cancers. The assay was immunoSEQ multiplex PCR, and TCRdb's table has in-frame clones only and misses some. The data show approximately 100,000 clones, with approximately 90% seen just once and roughly 0.5% held by the top ten. Sequencing was performed on CD4+ or CD8+ T cells sorted from blood, taken in a trial of the OX40 agonist ivuxolimab. The receptors originated from an adult with an advanced solid tumor such as melanoma, head and neck, liver or kidney cancer.

V gene TRBV6-5 combines with J gene TRBJ2-1, with D tentatively TRBD1 or TRBD2 (5 bases each). V gave up 5 bases and J gave up 8 bases, with 19 bases separating them. CDR3 length equals 15 residues. CDR1 and CDR2 from the germline V gene are MNHEY and SVGAGI. Written as DNA, the CDR3 is TGTGCCAGCAGTAGAACATTTAACGGGGCCGATGAGCAGTTCTTC. Amino acid sequence: CASSRTFNGADEQFF.

The chain combines TRBV9 with TRBJ1-3; D is unclear. The CDR3 loop spans 12 amino acids. Germline lookup yields CDR1 SGDLS and CDR2 YYNGEE. The V end lost 4 bases, the J end lost 4 bases, and 6 bases lay between the germline ends. The CDR3 spells CASSQAGNTIYF. The CDR3 DNA follows: TGTGCCAGCAGCCAGGCGGGAAACACCATATATTTT.

The chain recombines TRBV6-1 with TRBJ2-5; 8 bases agree with TRBD2. Germline V CDR1 and CDR2: MNHNS, SASEGT. This CDR3 region has 14 residues. J was trimmed by 2 bases and V by 4 bases; bases with no gene match: 3. CDR3 sequence reads: CASSVAGKQETQYF. In nucleotides, the CDR3 is TGTGCCAGCAGTGTAGCGGGGAAACAAGAGACCCAGTACTTC.

The V and J genes are TRBV21-1 and TRBJ2-3; the table names TRBD2, a call not compared with the DNA. TRBV21-1 is marked as a pseudogene. The CDR3 totals 14 residues. CDR3 residues: CASSKAENTDTQYF. CDR3 DNA sequence: TGTGCCAGCAGCAAGGCGGAAAACACAGATACGCAGTATTTT.

The V and J genes are TRBV6-6 and TRBJ2-7, with TRBD1 identical over 10 bases. V was clipped by 6 bases and J by 3 bases; unmatched bases: 5. There are 14 residues in the CDR3. Germline V CDR1 and CDR2: MNHNY, SVGAGI (reference sequence). Here the CDR3 reads CASRRQGADYEQYF. As DNA, the CDR3 is TGTGCCAGCAGACGACAGGGGGCTGACTACGAGCAGTACTTC.

The rearrangement joins TRBV7-8 to TRBJ2-7; either TRBD1 or TRBD2 may fit D (7 bases each). Trimming took 1 base from V and 5 from J, leaving 15 bases between them. Per the germline V gene, CDR1 is SGHVS and CDR2 is FQNEAQ. The CDR3 extends over 15 amino acids. In DNA form, the CDR3 reads TGTGCCAGCAGCTTAGGGGGGGGGACAGCGGACGAGCAGTACTTC. As protein: CASSLGGGTADEQYF. The full variable domain, completed using reference TRBV7-8 and TRBJ2-7, is GAGVSQSPRYKVAKRGQDVALRCDPISGHVSLFWYQQALGQGPEFLTYFQNEAQLDKSGLPSDRFFAERPEGSVSTLKIQRTQQEDSAVYLCASSLGGGTADEQYFGPGTRLTVT.

This rearrangement joins TRBV27 to TRBJ2-7; the D gene is possibly TRBD2 (5 bases). V was shortened by 5 bases and J by 0 bases, with 8 bases between the two germline ends. In germline, CDR1 is MNHEY, CDR2 SMNVEV (reference sequence). The CDR3 loop spans 13 amino acids. The CDR3 loop is CASSPGFSYEQYF. The CDR3 DNA reads as TGTGCCAGCAGTCCGGGATTCTCCTACGAGCAGTACTTC.

J is TRBJ1-2 and V is TRBV5-6, with TRBD1 matching over 9 bases. CDR1 and CDR2 (germline): SGHDT, YYEEEE. With V trimmed by 2 bases and J by 8 bases, 4 bases remained unmatched. CDR3 length equals 13 residues. This CDR3 reads CASSLQGATGYTF. CDR3 in DNA: TGTGCCAGCAGCTTACAGGGGGCGACGGGCTACACCTTC.

J is TRBJ2-1 and V is TRBV6-1; TRBD1 matches 12 bases. V dropped 7 bases and J dropped 7; count of bases not matched to a gene: 8. Germline V CDR1 and CDR2: MNHNS, SASEGT. The CDR3 has 15 residues. CDR3 nucleotides: TGTGCCAGCACTCCGGGACAGGGGGCAAGAAATGAGCAGTTCTTC. Protein sequence: CASTPGQGARNEQFF.

The rearrangement uses TRBV11-1 and TRBJ2-7; D tentatively fits TRBD1 or TRBD2 (5 bases each). Trimming pared 3 bases from V and 5 bases from J, leaving 14 bases between. The CDR3 spans 14 residues. The germline V gene encodes CDR1 SGHAT and CDR2 FQDESV (reference sequence). CDR3: CASSFSGAIDEQYF. The CDR3, as DNA: TGTGCCAGCAGCTTTTCCGGGGCCATCGACGAGCAGTACTTC.